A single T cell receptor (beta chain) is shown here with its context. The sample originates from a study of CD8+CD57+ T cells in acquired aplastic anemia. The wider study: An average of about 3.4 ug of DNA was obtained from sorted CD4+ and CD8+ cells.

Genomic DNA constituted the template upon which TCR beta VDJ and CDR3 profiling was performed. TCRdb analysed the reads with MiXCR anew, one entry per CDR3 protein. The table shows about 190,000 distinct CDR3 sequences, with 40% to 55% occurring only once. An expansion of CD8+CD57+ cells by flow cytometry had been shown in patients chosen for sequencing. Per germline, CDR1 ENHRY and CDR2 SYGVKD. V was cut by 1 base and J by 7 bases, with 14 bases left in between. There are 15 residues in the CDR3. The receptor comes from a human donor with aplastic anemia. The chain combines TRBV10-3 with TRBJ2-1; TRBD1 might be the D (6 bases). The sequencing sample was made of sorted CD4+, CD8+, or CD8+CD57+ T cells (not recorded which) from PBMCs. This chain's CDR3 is CAISEFGDTGNEQFF. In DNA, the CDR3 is TGTGCCATCAGTGAGTTTGGGGACACGGGGAATGAGCAGTTCTTC.